This T cell receptor (beta chain) was retrieved from a study of molecular identifiers for immune sequencing clone quantification. Turning to the study itself: Naive CD8 RNA (around 20,000 or 100,000 cells) was divided into five aliquots, with four sequenced.

TCRdb re-called the PCR reads with MiXCR, one entry per CDR3 protein. The data hold a few hundred thousand distinct CDR3 sequences, with roughly a quarter observed a single time. There are 15 residues in the CDR3. Germline loops: CDR1 MDHEN, CDR2 SYDVKM. V was trimmed by 4 bases and J by 6 bases, leaving 16 bases between them. Points from the study as a whole: More than 97% of effector molecules, versus under 1% of naive-cell molecules, belonged to clones above 20 RNA copies.

Sorting captured naive CD8 T cells as CD8+CD4-CCR7+CD45RA+. Many counts were recorded for this clonotype. The target antigen is unknown. This receptor was obtained from a human donor in good health. Some libraries in this study had Jurkat cell RNA spiked in. The V and J genes are TRBV28 and TRBJ1-5, with a possible D match to TRBD1 (5 bases). The sample was naive CD8+ T cells from blood, with Jurkat cell RNA spiked in. The subset was: FACS-sorted CD8+CD4-CCR7+CD45RA+ naive T cells. The CDR3 sequence is CASSSDGDGGQPQHF. CDR3 in DNA: TGTGCCAGCAGTTCGGACGGGGATGGGGGTCAGCCCCAGCATTTT.